The 17 T cell receptor beta chains presented below share a single source sample, sequenced in a study of blood T cells in healthy people across ages. The second PCR ran about 6 to 12 cycles with a sample-barcoded 5' primer and J-beta primers. TCRdb processed the 5' RACE reads anew with MiXCR; each CDR3 protein has one entry. The repertoire holds 550,000 to 750,000 distinct CDR3 sequences, with more than 20% as singletons. The sample comprised blood. These receptor sequences come from a man in his 70s in good health.

V gene TRBV11-2 combines with J gene TRBJ2-2; no definite D call. CDR1 and CDR2 (germline): SGHAT, FQNNGV. CDR3 length: 15 residues. V was shortened by 6 bases and J by 4 bases, with 15 bases between the two germline ends. The CDR3 coding sequence is TGTGCCAGCAGGTGGGCCTCCAGAGGCACCGGGGAGCTGTTTTTT. Amino acids: CASRWASRGTGELFF.

The chain combines TRBV7-9 with TRBJ1-4, with a possible D match to TRBD1 (6 bases). Trimming left V 5 bases short and J 7 bases short, with 23 bases between. The CDR3 contains 17 residues. Germline-derived CDR1 and CDR2 are SEHNR and FQNEAQ (reference sequence). DNA of the CDR3: TGTGCCAGCAGCGTTGGGATAACAGGGCTCTGGGGTGAAAAACTGTTTTTT. As protein: CASSVGITGLWGEKLFF. Variable domain in full (rest from reference TRBV7-9 and TRBJ1-4): DTGVSQNPRHKITKRGQNVTFRCDPISEHNRLYWYRQTLGQGPEFLTYFQNEAQLEKSRLLSDRFSAERPKGSFSTLEIQRTEQGDSAMYLCASSVGITGLWGEKLFFGSGTQLSVL.

This clonotype was seen a few times. The chain couples TRBV6-6 to TRBJ2-2; D not certain. The germline CDR1 and CDR2 sequences are MNHNY and SVGAGI (reference sequence). Trimming pared 10 bases from V and 2 bases from J, leaving 14 bases between. The CDR3 is 14 residues long. In DNA, the CDR3 is TGTGCCATGTATGGCGGATCCAACACCGGGGAGCTGTTTTTT. Its protein is CAMYGGSNTGELFF.

This clonotype was recorded only once. J is TRBJ2-5 and V is TRBV4-2; TRBD2 matches at 11 bases. The CDR3 spans 17 residues. Germline loops: CDR1 LGHNA, CDR2 YNFKEQ. The ends lost 0 bases at V and 1 base at J; junction bases unmatched: 4. The CDR3 here is CASSQDFTSGGQETQYF. The CDR3 DNA reads TGTGCCAGCAGCCAAGATTTCACTAGCGGGGGCCAAGAGACCCAGTACTTC.

There are a few counts of this clonotype. The J gene is TRBJ2-5, the V gene TRBV6-2 or TRBV6-3; either TRBD1 or TRBD2 may supply D (5 bases each). The V gene lost 8 bases and the J gene lost 7 bases, with 11 bases spanning the gap. Looked up from germline, CDR1 is MNHEY and CDR2 is SVGEGT. This CDR3 contains 11 residues. The DNA of the CDR3 is TGTGCCAGCGGACCTGGGGGGACCCAGTACTTC. It yields the protein CASGPGGTQYF.

The chain carries TRBV29-1 and TRBJ2-1; D is unclear. Trimming took off 4 bases at V and 6 bases at J, with 10 bases between the two ends. This CDR3 has 12 amino acids. The germline CDR1 and CDR2 sequences are SQVTM and ANQGSEA. As DNA, the CDR3 is TGCAGCGTTGCTTCCGGGTTCAATGAGCAGTTCTTC. It specifies CSVASGFNEQFF.

The J gene is TRBJ2-5, the V gene TRBV5-1; D is perhaps TRBD1 or TRBD2 (6 bases each). The DNA end lines up better with TRBJ2-7; the J call may be wrong. Germline V CDR1 and CDR2: SGHRS, YFSETQ. The CDR3 sequence is 14 residues long. In nucleotides, the CDR3 is TGCGCCAGCAGCACCAACAGGGAGGCGTACGAGCAGTACTTC. This encodes CASSTNREAYEQYF.

This sequence joins TRBV5-1 and TRBJ2-5; perhaps TRBD2 as D (5 bases). Gene TRBJ2-1 matches the end of the DNA better, so the J call may be wrong. This CDR3 has 15 amino acids. The V gene's germline CDR1 is SGHRS and CDR2 YFSETQ. The CDR3 bases are TGCGCCAGCAGCGGAACTACGAGGGTATACAATGAGCAGTTCTTC. It codes for CASSGTTRVYNEQFF.

This clonotype was seen at least ten times. The rearrangement uses TRBV2 and TRBJ2-1; no reliable D call. The J call may be mistaken, given a closer DNA end match to TRBJ2-7. This CDR3 region has 12 residues. CDR1 SNHLY and CDR2 FYNNEI come from the germline V gene. The CDR3 spells CASSEGTYEQYF. The CDR3 DNA is TGTGCCAGCAGTGAAGGGACCTACGAGCAGTACTTC.

V and J are TRBV7-6 and TRBJ2-1, with D possibly called TRBD1 or TRBD2 (5 bases each). Per the germline V gene, CDR1 is SGHVS and CDR2 is FNYEAQ. This CDR3 has 13 residues. V was pared by 7 bases and J by 10 bases, with 17 bases between. CDR3 DNA sequence: TGTGCCAGCACCGGGACCGCTTTTGGGGAGCAGTTCTTC. This gives the protein CASTGTAFGEQFF. Full variable domain (outside the CDR3, taken from reference TRBV7-6 and TRBJ2-1): GAGVSQSPRYKVTKRGQDVALRCDPISGHVSLYWYRQALGQGPEFLTYFNYEAQQDKSGLPNDRFSAERPEGSISTLTIQRTEQRDSAMYRCASTGTAFGEQFFGPGTRLTVL.

This clonotype was counted between two and nine times. J is TRBJ1-5 and V is TRBV28; possible D gene TRBD1, 6 bases. In germline, CDR1 is MDHEN, CDR2 SYDVKM. The ends were cut back, 5 bases at V and 4 bases at J, with 15 bases in the middle. This CDR3 has 15 amino acids. The DNA of the CDR3 is TGTGCCAGCAGTATCGGACAGCCAAAGAATCAGCCCCAGCATTTT. Protein sequence: CASSIGQPKNQPQHF.

This clonotype has just a few counts. The chain is built from TRBV10-3 and TRBJ2-3, with D hard to call. V lost 5 bases to trimming and J lost 9 bases, with 9 bases between them. Looked up from germline, CDR1 is ENHRY and CDR2 is SYGVKD. CDR3 length: 11 residues. CDR3 coding DNA: TGTGCCATCAGTCTCGGGTCCACGCAGTATTTT. It codes for CAISLGSTQYF.

The sample holds a few counts of this clonotype. The genes are TRBV20-1 and TRBJ2-5; 7 bases match TRBD2. The last part of the DNA fits TRBJ2-1 better; the J call may be wrong. The CDR3 runs 16 residues. CDR1 and CDR2 from the germline V gene are DFQATT and SNEGSKA (reference sequence). CDR3 residues: CSARSLAGAEAHEQFF. In nucleotides, the CDR3 is TGCAGTGCTAGATCACTGGCGGGAGCAGAAGCGCATGAGCAGTTCTTC.

This clonotype has more than one count but fewer than ten. V usage is TRBV6-6 and J usage is TRBJ1-1; 9 nucleotides line up with TRBD1. Trimming removed 5 bases from V and 4 bases from J; junction bases left unmatched: 2. The CDR3 totals 13 residues. Germline values: CDR1 MNHNY, CDR2 SVGAGI (reference sequence). CDR3 amino acids: CASSRDRATEAFF. In DNA, the CDR3 is TGTGCCAGCAGTCGGGACAGGGCCACTGAAGCTTTCTTT.

The sample holds a few counts of this clonotype. This sequence joins TRBV5-5 and TRBJ1-1, with D hard to call. V was cut by 2 bases and J by 5 bases, with 16 bases left in between. CDR1 SGHKS and CDR2 YYEKEE come from the germline V gene (reference sequence). The CDR3 spans 15 residues. The CDR3 here is CASSLRPGGVTEAFF. CDR3 DNA: TGTGCCAGCAGCTTACGTCCCGGAGGTGTGACTGAAGCTTTCTTT.

This clonotype appeared a few times. The chain employs TRBV20-1 and TRBJ2-5; possibly TRBD1 for D (7 bases). The DNA end lines up better with TRBJ2-1; the J call may be wrong. The CDR3 runs to 14 residues. Germline loops: CDR1 DFQATT, CDR2 SNEGSKA (reference sequence). This CDR3 reads CSAPRGGTDNEQFF. Here the CDR3 DNA reads TGCAGTGCCCCTCGGGGCGGGACAGACAATGAGCAGTTCTTC.

The genes are TRBV29-1 and TRBJ2-1; TRBD2 might be the D (5 bases). The V end was cut by 4 bases, the J end by 9 bases, with 7 bases between. CDR1 is SQVTM and CDR2 is ANQGSEA in the germline V gene. The CDR3 sequence is 10 residues long. CDR3 in DNA: TGCAGCGTTGGAGGGATTGAGCAGTTCTTC. Its protein product is CSVGGIEQFF.